This TCR beta chain was captured by sequencing in a study of cytomegalovirus exposure and HLA in healthy donors. PCR was performed using 60 Vbeta and 13 Jbeta primers. Sequencing used immunoSEQ multiplex PCR; TCRdb keeps in-frame clones, though not all of them. There are 95,000 to 130,000 clones in the sample; about 76% occur only once, and roughly 3.9% lies in the top ten. Germline-derived CDR1 and CDR2 are SGHAT and FQNNGV. CDR3 length equals 13 residues. Regarding the study as a whole: The study recorded more than 150 TCR beta chains that were cytomegalovirus-associated. Later genetic work tied a missense DCLRE1C variant to beta-chain V and J trimming. Donors were assumed by presence/absence analyses to have roughly uniform sequencing depth.

Worth noting for this clone: Its antigen is unidentified. An end of the junction differs from the germline gene, which may be a read error.

V is TRBV11-2 and J is TRBJ2-3; a possible D gene is TRBD2 (6 bases). This TCR derives from a woman in her thirties in good health and CMV-seronegative. Sequencing was performed on PBMCs. This CDR3 reads CASGGAGTDAQYF. Written as DNA, the CDR3 is TGTGCCAGCGGCGGGGCGGGCACAGATGCGCAGTATTTT.